This T cell receptor (beta chain) was observed in a study of blood T cells in healthy people across ages (dated by TCRdb to 2015 to 2017). Describing the broader study: In model experiments, roughly one uniquely barcoded TCR beta cDNA molecule per two T cells was captured by template switching. Two additional independent replicas of 1 million unique cDNA reads from the same blood draw were analyzed for two donors (one aged 18 to 29 and one aged 80 or older). Age-related changes in TCR beta repertoire diversity were measured in the study by deep sequencing normalized with unique cDNA molecular identifiers. To avoid experimental bias, donors of different ages were distributed randomly across sequencing lanes. Four age groups were formed from the donors: young (average approximately 15 years), middle-aged (approximately 41), aged (approximately 60) and long-lived (around 82).

This clonotype was found a few times. The target of this receptor is not known. Germline and junction disagree at one end, which may indicate a read error. Library prep was done by 5' RACE. Sequenced on an Illumina HiSeq 2500. A second roughly 6 to 12 cycle PCR used a sample-barcoded 5' primer and a J-beta primer mix. Each TCR beta cDNA molecule received a unique molecular identifier from a template-switch 5' adaptor carrying 12 random nucleotides. At least 2.5 million CDR3-containing paired-end reads were obtained from each sample. All of the RNA was converted into first-strand cDNA using the Mint cDNA synthesis kit, with a TRBC-specific oligonucleotide serving as the primer. Following uracil-DNA glycosylase treatment, a first 18-cycle PCR with universal primers M1SS and BC2_uni_R was performed on all cDNA. The study's own analysis went as follows. For normalization, 1 million high-quality reads, each with a distinct molecular identifier, were randomly selected from each sample. Instead of being binned into consensus sequences, reads that shared molecular identifiers were thrown out. MiTCR, set to a Q25 quality threshold and the strictest error-elimination algorithm, was used for CDR3 identification, clonotype clustering and error correction. A nonparametric unseen species model with Euler transformation was used to estimate a lower bound on total TCR beta diversity. TCRdb itself trimmed the public reads at Q25 with fastp, ran MiXCR and retained productive beta chains. One record per CDR3 amino acid sequence lists the most common genes and DNA. The V and J calls here are based on TCRdb, not the publication. In all, the sample holds 1 million to 1.2 million distinct CDR3 sequences, and roughly two fifths of those were seen once. The ten largest account for about an eighth of the sample.

Here is what the overall study found, with its caveats: As age increased, observed TCR beta diversity per million T cells dropped in a roughly linear way, and a significant reduction was already evident by age roughly 36. The long-lived group showed more naive CD4+ T cells, fewer expanded clones and increased TCR diversity than the aged group, suggesting age selection. Observed TCR beta diversity correlated strongly with the percentage of naive T cells measured by flow cytometry. Estimates of total diversity based on one million sequenced T cells were considered lower bounds and underestimates. Donor CMV infection status was unknown, potentially confounding age-related changes in expanded clonotypes. Because profiling used bulk unsorted PBMCs, naive and antigen-experienced compartments could not be compared conclusively.

CDR1 and CDR2 were assigned from the germline V gene as SGHDT and YYEEEE. The CDR3 runs 12 amino acids, cysteine and phenylalanine included. Of the read, only the CDR3 DNA is kept; its 36 bases are in frame from base 1. The roughly 39 donors, aged roughly 6 to 100 years, were systemically healthy Caucasian individuals from Russia. Around 10 milliliters of peripheral blood were collected from each donor into EDTA-treated Vacutainer tubes. Ficoll-Paque density-gradient centrifugation was used to isolate PBMCs, with at least 6.5 million per sample. Trizol reagent was used to extract total RNA from the PBMCs, yielding at least 5.5 micrograms per sample. For every donor, an aliquot of PBMCs went through flow cytometry to measure the percentages of naive CD45RAhigh/CD27high T cells.

This receptor was obtained from a man in his late teens or twenties in good health. The chain links TRBV5-6 with TRBJ2-3; the D gene lacks a confident call. The specimen was blood. The nucleotide sequence is given as TGTGCCAGCAACTTGATTTCAGATACGCAGTATTTT. It translates as CASNLISDTQYF.